These 9 T cell receptor beta chains share one sample of origin, sequenced in a study of molecular identifiers for immune sequencing clone quantification. One entry per CDR3 protein results from TCRdb running MiXCR on the PCR reads. This table has over 300,000 distinct CDR3 sequences, about 22% appearing once. Source material: naive CD8+ T cells from blood, with Jurkat cell RNA spiked in. Subset reported: FACS-sorted CD8+CD4-CCR7+CD45RA+ naive T cells. The receptors were sampled from a human donor in good health. Some libraries in this study had Jurkat cell RNA spiked in.

This clonotype was seen ten or more times. Here the CDR3 DNA reads TGTGCCAGCAGCTTCACTAGCGGGAGGGCCGACGCAGATACGCAGTATTTT. Translation gives CASSFTSGRADADTQYF. J is TRBJ2-3 and V is TRBV5-6; 13 nucleotides agree with TRBD2. The junction had 7 bases not matched to a gene; V was cut back by 2 bases and J by 4 bases. This CDR3 has 17 amino acids. Germline V gives CDR1 SGHDT, CDR2 YYEEEE.

This clonotype turned up a few times. This chain connects TRBV30 to TRBJ2-7; D perhaps matches TRBD1 (6 bases). V gave up 0 bases and J gave up 4 bases, with 19 bases separating them. The germline V gene has CDR1 GTSNPN and CDR2 SVGIG (reference sequence). This CDR3 comprises 16 residues. In DNA form, the CDR3 reads TGTGCCTGGAGTGTACAGTTGAAGAACAGGGAGTACGAGCAGTACTTC. This gives the protein CAWSVQLKNREYEQYF.

This clonotype was picked up a small number of times. The chain carries TRBV30 and TRBJ2-3; D remains unclear. The CDR3 is 14 amino acids. V was trimmed by 0 bases and J by 2 bases, leaving 9 bases between them. The V gene's germline CDR1 is GTSNPN and CDR2 SVGIG (reference sequence). CDR3 sequence: CAWSVSAYTDTQYF. The CDR3 DNA is TGTGCCTGGAGTGTGTCAGCGTACACAGATACGCAGTATTTT. Looking up the rest from reference TRBV30 and TRBJ2-3 gives the full variable domain: SQTIHQWPATLVQPVGSPLSLECTVEGTSNPNLYWYRQAAGRGLQLLFYSVGIGQISSEVPQNLSASRPQDRQFILSSKKLLLSDSGFYLCAWSVSAYTDTQYFGPGTRLTVL.

J is TRBJ2-3 and V is TRBV20-1, with 8 bases lining up with TRBD1. J lost 6 bases, V lost 5 bases, and 16 bases had no gene match. CDR1 DFQATT and CDR2 SNEGSKA come from the germline V gene (reference sequence). This CDR3 comprises 16 residues. The CDR3 DNA follows: TGCAGTGCTCAGAACCCGGGACAGGTGACTTTGGATACGCAGTATTTT. Translating it yields CSAQNPGQVTLDTQYF.

As regards this clonotype: The CDR3 carries no conserved terminal phenylalanine or tryptophan, so it likely arises from a read error. V gene TRBV4-1 combines with J gene TRBJ2-7; D perhaps matches TRBD1 (6 bases). The CDR3 extends over 14 amino acids. Trimming removed 1 base from V and 4 bases from J, with 11 bases in between. The germline gives CDR1 MGHRA, CDR2 YSYEKL. The CDR3 loop is CASSQVARGYEQYL. DNA of the CDR3: TGCGCCAGCAGCCAAGTGGCCAGGGGTTACGAGCAGTACCTC.

The sample holds a few counts of this clonotype. As DNA, the CDR3 is TGCAGTGCCAGCCAAGTAGCACTGCGAACGGATACGCAGTATTTT. Its protein product is CSASQVALRTDTQYF. V and J are TRBV20-1 and TRBJ2-3, with D unresolved. The CDR3 contains 15 residues. Deletions cut 6 bases from V and 6 bases from J, with 22 bases between. Germline-derived CDR1 and CDR2 are DFQATT and SNEGSKA (reference sequence).

This clonotype was seen many times. V usage is TRBV6-5 and J usage is TRBJ1-2, with D possibly being TRBD1 (5 bases). CDR3 length: 13 residues. V was cut by 0 bases and J by 8 bases, with 10 bases left in between. Per the germline V gene, CDR1 is MNHEY and CDR2 is SVGAGI. The CDR3 here is CASSYSPREGYTF. The CDR3 DNA follows: TGTGCCAGCAGTTACTCTCCCAGGGAAGGCTACACCTTC.

Remarks on this clonotype: A single base separates this from a much larger clone, so it may be a read error. The gene calls are TRBV7-9 and TRBJ2-3; maybe TRBD1 (6 bases). V lost 5 bases and J 2 bases, leaving 20 bases between the germline ends. The germline V gene has CDR1 SEHNR and CDR2 FQNEAQ (reference sequence). The CDR3 spans 17 residues. The chain's CDR3 is CASSLGARGFSTDTQYF. CDR3 coding DNA: TGTGCCAGCAGCCTGGGGGCTCGCGGTTTTTCCACAGATACGCAGTATTTT.

This clonotype showed up just a few times. The chain links TRBV5-8 to TRBJ2-5; TRBD2 matches 7 bases. Germline CDR1 SGHTS, CDR2 YDEGEE. The CDR3 is made up of 13 amino acids. Germline trimming cut 0 bases from V and 10 bases from J; bases unmatched to any gene: 6. CDR3 region: CASSLERGVDQYF. The CDR3 nucleotides are TGTGCCAGCAGCTTGGAGCGGGGTGTAGACCAGTACTTC. The full variable domain, rest sourced from reference TRBV5-8 and TRBJ2-5, is EAGVTQSPTHLIKTRGQQATLRCSPISGHTSVYWYQQALGLGLQFLLWYDEGEERNRGNFPPRFSGRQFPNYSSELNVNALELEDSALYLCASSLERGVDQYFGPGTRLLVL.